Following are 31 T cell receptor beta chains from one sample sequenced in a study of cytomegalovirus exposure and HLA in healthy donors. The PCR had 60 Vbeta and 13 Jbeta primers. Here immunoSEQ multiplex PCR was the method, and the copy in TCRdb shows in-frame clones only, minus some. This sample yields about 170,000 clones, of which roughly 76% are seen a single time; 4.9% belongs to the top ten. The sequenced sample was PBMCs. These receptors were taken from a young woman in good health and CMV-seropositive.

The DNA for the CDR3 is TGCGCCAGCAGCCAAGTCGGGACAGATGGTCAGCCCCAGCATTTT. Amino acids: CASSQVGTDGQPQHF. The V call is TRBV4-1, the J call TRBJ1-5; 7 nucleotides match TRBD1. The germline V gene encodes CDR1 MGHRA and CDR2 YSYEKL. V was pared by 1 base and J by 6 bases, with 6 bases of the junction left unmatched. This CDR3 has 15 amino acids.

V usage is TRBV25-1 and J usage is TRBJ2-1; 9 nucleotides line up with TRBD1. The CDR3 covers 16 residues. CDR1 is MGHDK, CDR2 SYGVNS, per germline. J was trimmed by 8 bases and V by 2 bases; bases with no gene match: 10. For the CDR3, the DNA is TGTGCCAGCAGTGAAACCGGGACAGGGATTCGAGATGAGCAGTTCTTC. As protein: CASSETGTGIRDEQFF.

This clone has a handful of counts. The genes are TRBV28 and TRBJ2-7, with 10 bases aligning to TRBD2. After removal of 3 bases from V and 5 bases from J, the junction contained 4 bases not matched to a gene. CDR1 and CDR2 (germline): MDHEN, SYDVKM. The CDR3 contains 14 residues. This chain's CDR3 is CASSLTSGFHEQYF. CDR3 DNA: TGTGCCAGCAGTTTGACTAGCGGGTTCCACGAGCAGTACTTC.

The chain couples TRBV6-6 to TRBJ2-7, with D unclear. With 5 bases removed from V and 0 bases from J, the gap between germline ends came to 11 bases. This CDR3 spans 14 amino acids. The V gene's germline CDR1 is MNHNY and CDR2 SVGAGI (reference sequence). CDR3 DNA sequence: TGTGCCAGCAGTCCAACTAAGTTCTCCTACGAGCAGTACTTC. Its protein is CASSPTKFSYEQYF.

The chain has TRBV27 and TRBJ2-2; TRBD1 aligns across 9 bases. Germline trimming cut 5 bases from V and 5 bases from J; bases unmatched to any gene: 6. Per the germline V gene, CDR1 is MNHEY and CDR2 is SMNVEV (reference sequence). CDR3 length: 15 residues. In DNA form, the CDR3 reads TGTGCCAGCAGTCCGGGGACAGGGCCAACCGGGGAGCTGTTTTTT. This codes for CASSPGTGPTGELFF.

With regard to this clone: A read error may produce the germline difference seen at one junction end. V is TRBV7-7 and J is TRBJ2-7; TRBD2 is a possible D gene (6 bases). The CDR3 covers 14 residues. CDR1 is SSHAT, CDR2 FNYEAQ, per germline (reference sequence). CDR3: CASSPGVGSYEQYF. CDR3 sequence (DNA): TGTGCTAGCAGCCCGGGGGTGGGGAGCTACGAGCAGTACTTC.

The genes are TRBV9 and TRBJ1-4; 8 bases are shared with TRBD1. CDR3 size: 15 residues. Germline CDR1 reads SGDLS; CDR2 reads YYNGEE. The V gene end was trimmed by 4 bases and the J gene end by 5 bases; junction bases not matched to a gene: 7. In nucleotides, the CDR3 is TGTGCCAGCAGCTTTCCTACAGGGGGAAATGAAAAACTGTTTTTT. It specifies CASSFPTGGNEKLFF.

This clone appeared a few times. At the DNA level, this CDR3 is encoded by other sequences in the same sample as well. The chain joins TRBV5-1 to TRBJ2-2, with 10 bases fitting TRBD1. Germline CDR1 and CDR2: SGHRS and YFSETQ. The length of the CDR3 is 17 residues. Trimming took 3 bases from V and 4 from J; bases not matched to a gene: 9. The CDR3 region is CASSWPEGTGVTGELFF. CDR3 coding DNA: TGCGCCAGCAGCTGGCCGGAGGGGACAGGGGTCACCGGGGAGCTGTTTTTT.

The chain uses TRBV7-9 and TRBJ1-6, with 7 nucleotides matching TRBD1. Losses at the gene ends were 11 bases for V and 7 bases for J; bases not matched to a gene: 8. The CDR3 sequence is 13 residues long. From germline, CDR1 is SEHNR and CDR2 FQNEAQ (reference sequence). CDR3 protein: CAGTGERNSPLHF. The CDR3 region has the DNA TGTGCCGGAACAGGGGAGCGGAATTCACCCCTCCACTTT.

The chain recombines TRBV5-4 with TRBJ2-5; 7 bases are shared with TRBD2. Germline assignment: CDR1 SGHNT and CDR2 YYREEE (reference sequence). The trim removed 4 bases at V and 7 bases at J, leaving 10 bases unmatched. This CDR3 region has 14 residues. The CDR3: CASSPRSGDGTQYF. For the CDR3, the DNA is TGTGCCAGCAGCCCACGCAGCGGGGATGGGACCCAGTACTTC.

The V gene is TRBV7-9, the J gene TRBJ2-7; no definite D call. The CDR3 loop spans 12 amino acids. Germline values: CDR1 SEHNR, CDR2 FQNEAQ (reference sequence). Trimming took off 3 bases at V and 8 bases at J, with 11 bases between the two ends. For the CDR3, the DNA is TGTGCCAGCAGCTTCGAGGATCGTCAGCAGTACTTC. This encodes CASSFEDRQQYF.

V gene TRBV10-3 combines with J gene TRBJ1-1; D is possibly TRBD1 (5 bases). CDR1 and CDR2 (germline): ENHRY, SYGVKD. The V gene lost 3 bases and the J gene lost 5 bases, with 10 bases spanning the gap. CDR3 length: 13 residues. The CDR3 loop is CAISDQGGTEAFF. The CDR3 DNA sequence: TGTGCCATCAGTGATCAGGGTGGGACTGAAGCTTTCTTT.

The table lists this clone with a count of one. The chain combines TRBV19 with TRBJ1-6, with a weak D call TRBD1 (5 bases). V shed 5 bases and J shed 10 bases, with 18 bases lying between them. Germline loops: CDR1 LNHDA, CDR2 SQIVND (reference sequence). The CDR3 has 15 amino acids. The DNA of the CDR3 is TGTGCCAGTAGTTCCGATGGGGGGGGAAACTCACCCCTCCACTTT. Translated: CASSSDGGGNSPLHF. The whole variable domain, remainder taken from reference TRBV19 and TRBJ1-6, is DGGITQSPKYLFRKEGQNVTLSCEQNLNHDAMYWYRQDPGQGLRLIYYSQIVNDFQKGDIAEGYSVSREKKESFPLTVTSAQKNPTAFYLCASSSDGGGNSPLHFGNGTRLTVT.

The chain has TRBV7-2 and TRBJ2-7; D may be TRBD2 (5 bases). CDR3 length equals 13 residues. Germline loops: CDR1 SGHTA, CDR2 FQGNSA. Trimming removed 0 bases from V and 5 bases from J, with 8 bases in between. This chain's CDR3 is CASSLAGSDEQYF. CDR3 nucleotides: TGTGCCAGCAGCTTAGCAGGGAGCGACGAGCAGTACTTC.

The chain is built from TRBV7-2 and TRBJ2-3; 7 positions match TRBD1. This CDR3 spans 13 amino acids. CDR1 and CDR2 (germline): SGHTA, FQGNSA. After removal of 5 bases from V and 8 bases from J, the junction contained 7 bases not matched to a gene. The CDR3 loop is CASSATGLATQYF. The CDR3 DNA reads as TGTGCCAGCAGCGCGACAGGGTTGGCTACGCAGTATTTT. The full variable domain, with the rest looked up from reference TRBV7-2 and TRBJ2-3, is GAGVSQSPSNKVTEKGKDVELRCDPISGHTALYWYRQSLGQGLEFLIYFQGNSAPDKSGLPSDRFSAERTGGSVSTLTIQRTQQEDSAVYLCASSATGLATQYFGPGTRLTVL.

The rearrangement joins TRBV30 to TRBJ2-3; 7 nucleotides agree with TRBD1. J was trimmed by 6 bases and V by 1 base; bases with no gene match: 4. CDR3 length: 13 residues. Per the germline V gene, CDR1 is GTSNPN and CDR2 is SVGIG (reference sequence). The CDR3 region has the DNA TGTGCCTGGAGTGCAGGGGGTGGTGATACGCAGTATTTT. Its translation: CAWSAGGGDTQYF.

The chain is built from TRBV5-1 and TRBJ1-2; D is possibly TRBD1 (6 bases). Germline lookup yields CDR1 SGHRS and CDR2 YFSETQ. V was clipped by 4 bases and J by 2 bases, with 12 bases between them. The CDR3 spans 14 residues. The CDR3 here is CASSPLGQNYGYTF. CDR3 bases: TGCGCCAGCAGCCCTCTCGGACAGAACTATGGCTACACCTTC.

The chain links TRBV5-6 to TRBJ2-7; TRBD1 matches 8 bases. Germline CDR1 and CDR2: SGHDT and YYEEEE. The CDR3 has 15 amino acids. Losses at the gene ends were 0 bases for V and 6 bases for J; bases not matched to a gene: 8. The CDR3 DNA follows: TGTGCCAGCAGCTTGGCCGGACAGGGAGGACTCGAGCAGTACTTC. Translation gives CASSLAGQGGLEQYF. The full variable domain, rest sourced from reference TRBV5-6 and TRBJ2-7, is DAGVTQSPTHLIKTRGQQVTLRCSPKSGHDTVSWYQQALGQGPQFIFQYYEEEERQRGNFPDRFSGHQFPNYSSELNVNALLLGDSALYLCASSLAGQGGLEQYFGPGTRLTVT.

The CDR3 here is CASGVDLDTIYF. The CDR3 nucleotides are TGTGCCAGTGGAGTAGATTTGGACACCATATATTTT. The rearrangement links TRBV7-9 to TRBJ1-3; no clear D gene. The CDR3 has 12 amino acids. V was clipped by 9 bases and J by 8 bases, with 14 bases between them. Germline loops: CDR1 SEHNR, CDR2 FQNEAQ (reference sequence).

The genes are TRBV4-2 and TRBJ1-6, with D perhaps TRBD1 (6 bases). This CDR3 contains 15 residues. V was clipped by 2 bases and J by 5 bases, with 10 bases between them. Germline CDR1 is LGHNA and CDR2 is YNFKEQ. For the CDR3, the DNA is TGTGCCAGCAGCCAATTGACAGGAGATAATTCACCCCTCCACTTT. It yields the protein CASSQLTGDNSPLHF.

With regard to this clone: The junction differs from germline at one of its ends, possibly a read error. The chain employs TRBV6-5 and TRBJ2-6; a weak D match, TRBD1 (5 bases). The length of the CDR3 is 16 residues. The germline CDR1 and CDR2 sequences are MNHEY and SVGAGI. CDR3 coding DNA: TGTGCCAGCAGTTACAGACACGAGTCTGGGGCCAACGGCCTGACTTTC. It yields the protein CASSYRHESGANGLTF.

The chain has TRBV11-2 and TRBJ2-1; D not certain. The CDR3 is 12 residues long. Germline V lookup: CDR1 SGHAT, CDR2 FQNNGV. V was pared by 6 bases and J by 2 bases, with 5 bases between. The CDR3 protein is CASSITYNEQFF. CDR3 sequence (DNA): TGTGCCAGCAGTATAACCTACAATGAGCAGTTCTTC.

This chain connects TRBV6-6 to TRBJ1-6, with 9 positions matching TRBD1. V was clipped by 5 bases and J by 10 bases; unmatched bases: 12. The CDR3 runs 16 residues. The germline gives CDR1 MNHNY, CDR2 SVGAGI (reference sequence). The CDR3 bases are TGTGCCAGCAGTGTTACCCCTGACAGGGGGGACTCACCCCTCCACTTT. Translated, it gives CASSVTPDRGDSPLHF.

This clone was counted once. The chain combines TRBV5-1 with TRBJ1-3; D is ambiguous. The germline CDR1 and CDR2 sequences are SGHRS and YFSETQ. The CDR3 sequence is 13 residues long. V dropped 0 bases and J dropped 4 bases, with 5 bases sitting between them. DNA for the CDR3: TGCGCCAGCAGCTTGGGCAGAGGAAACACCATATATTTT. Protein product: CASSLGRGNTIYF.

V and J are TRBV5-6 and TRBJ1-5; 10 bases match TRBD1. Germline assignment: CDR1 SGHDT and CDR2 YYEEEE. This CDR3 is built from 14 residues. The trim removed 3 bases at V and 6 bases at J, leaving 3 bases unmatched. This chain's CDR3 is CASSSGTGVQPQHF. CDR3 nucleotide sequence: TGTGCCAGCAGCTCCGGGACAGGGGTTCAGCCCCAGCATTTT.

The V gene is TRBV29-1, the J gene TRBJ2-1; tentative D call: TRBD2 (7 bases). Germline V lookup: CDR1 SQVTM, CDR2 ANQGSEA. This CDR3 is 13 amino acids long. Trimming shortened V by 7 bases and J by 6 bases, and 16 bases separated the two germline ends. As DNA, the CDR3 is TGCAGCGGGGGGGAGGGGGAGAGCAATGAGCAGTTCTTC. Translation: CSGGEGESNEQFF.

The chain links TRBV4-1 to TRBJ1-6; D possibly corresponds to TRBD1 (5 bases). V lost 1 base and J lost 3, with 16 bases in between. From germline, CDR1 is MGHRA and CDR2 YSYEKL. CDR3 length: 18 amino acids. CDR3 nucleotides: TGCGCCAGCAGCCAAGTCGACCTGGGACTGAGCTATAATTCACCCCTCCACTTT. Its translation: CASSQVDLGLSYNSPLHF.

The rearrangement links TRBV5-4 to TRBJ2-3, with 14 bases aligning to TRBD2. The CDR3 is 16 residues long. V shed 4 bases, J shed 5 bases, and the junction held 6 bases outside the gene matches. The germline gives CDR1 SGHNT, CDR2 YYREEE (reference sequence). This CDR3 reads CASSPTSGGALDTQYF. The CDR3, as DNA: TGTGCCAGCAGCCCGACTAGCGGGGGGGCTCTAGATACGCAGTATTTT.

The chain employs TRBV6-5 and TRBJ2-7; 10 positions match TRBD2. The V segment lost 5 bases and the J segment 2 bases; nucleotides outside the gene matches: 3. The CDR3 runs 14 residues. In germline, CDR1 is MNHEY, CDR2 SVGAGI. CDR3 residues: CASSLSGGAYEQYF. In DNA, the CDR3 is TGTGCCAGCAGTCTAAGCGGGGGGGCCTACGAGCAGTACTTC.

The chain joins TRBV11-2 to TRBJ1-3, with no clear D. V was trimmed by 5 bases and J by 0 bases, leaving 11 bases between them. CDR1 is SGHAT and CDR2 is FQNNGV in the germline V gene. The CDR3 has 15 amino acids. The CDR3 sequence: CASSPSAGSGNTIYF. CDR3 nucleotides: TGTGCCAGCAGCCCTAGCGCAGGCTCTGGAAACACCATATATTTT.

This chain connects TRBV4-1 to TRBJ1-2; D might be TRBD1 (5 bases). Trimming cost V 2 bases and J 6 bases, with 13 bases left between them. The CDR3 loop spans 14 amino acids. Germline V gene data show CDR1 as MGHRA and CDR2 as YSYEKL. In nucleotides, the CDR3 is TGCGCCAGCAGCCAACTCGTTGGGGGGGATGGCTACACCTTC. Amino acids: CASSQLVGGDGYTF.